This T cell receptor beta chain was recovered during a study of CD8 T cells in ankylosing spondylitis. Notes on the study in general: Disease-linked clones reportedly showed significant enrichment in matched ankylosing spondylitis synovial fluid. Clones linked to the disease showed a CD8+ phenotype. They occurred at relatively low frequencies in peripheral blood. What appeared characteristic of ankylosing spondylitis blood was a TCR beta motif of several highly homologous variants. Earlier literature documents some of the motif variants in reactive arthritis synovial fluid and blood.

V dropped 3 bases and J dropped 3; count of bases not matched to a gene: 3. The CDR3 length is 16 residues. Scientists made TCR beta libraries using quantitative 5'-RACE with molecular barcodes. Each CDR3 protein gets one entry after TCRdb re-called the 5' RACE reads with MiXCR. The sample holds over 600,000 distinct CDR3 sequences; around a fifth are singletons and the top ten take under 20%. With respect to this clonotype: Antigen unknown.

The specimen was blood, either unsorted or a sorted T cell fraction (not recorded which). This TCR was sampled from a male donor with ankylosing spondylitis. The chain recombines TRBV12-3 or TRBV12-4 with TRBJ2-2; 11 bases are a match to TRBD1. The CDR3 nucleotides are TGTGCCAGCAGTTTCGGACAGGGGGCTGACACCGGGGAGCTGTTTTTT. Protein: CASSFGQGADTGELFF.